Listed here are 4 T cell receptor beta chains from one sample, sequenced in a study of blood T cell repertoires in COVID-19. Clones were sequenced by immunoSEQ multiplex PCR, and TCRdb holds only the in-frame ones, with some missing. Of roughly 200,000 clones listed, about 82% are singletons. Sequenced material: PBMCs or T cells enriched from blood (not recorded which). The origin of the receptors is a man aged 40-49 years with acute COVID-19.

The genes are TRBV27 and TRBJ2-6, with D unresolved. The germline V and J ends were trimmed by 3 bases and 0 bases, with 12 bases remaining between them. The germline CDR1 and CDR2 sequences are MNHEY and SMNVEV (reference sequence). The CDR3 is 17 residues long. CDR3 nucleotides: TGTGCCAGCAGTTTTGGGCAGTTCCTCTCTGGGGCCAACGTCCTGACTTTC. This gives the protein CASSFGQFLSGANVLTF.

This clone has more than one count but fewer than ten. The rearrangement joins TRBV4-2 to TRBJ2-7; 9 nucleotides align to TRBD2. Germline lookup yields CDR1 LGHNA and CDR2 YNFKEQ. J was trimmed by 4 bases and V by 4 bases; bases with no gene match: 11. This CDR3 has 16 residues. The CDR3 sequence is CASSPGGSGGEYEQYF. The DNA for the CDR3 is TGTGCCAGCAGCCCGGGGGGTAGCGGGGGAGAATACGAGCAGTACTTC.

This clone appeared once. The CDR3 is CASSSWGARKSTDTQYF. CDR3 nucleotide sequence: TGTGCCAGCAGCTCCTGGGGCGCGCGCAAGAGCACAGATACGCAGTATTTT. V usage is TRBV3-1 (or the pseudogene TRBV3-2) and J usage is TRBJ2-3; possibly TRBD1 for D (5 bases). The CDR3 sequence is 17 residues long. V lost 5 bases and J lost 0, with 18 bases in between. Germline CDR1 is LGHDT and CDR2 is YNNKEL (reference sequence).

The chain has TRBV21-1 and TRBJ2-2; the table assigns TRBD2, which was not confirmed against the DNA. TRBV21-1 is a known pseudogene. The CDR3 has 15 amino acids. As DNA, the CDR3 is TGTGCAACAAGTGGGGAGGCCAAGAACACCGGGGAGCTGTTTTTT. Translated: CATSGEAKNTGELFF.